These 12 T cell receptor beta chains came from one sample sequenced in a study of chemoradiotherapy in HPV16-positive cancers. Profiling relied on immunoSEQ multiplex PCR, and the TCRdb table lists in-frame clones only, not all of them. The repertoire holds just under 7,000 clones, with 75% to 80% as singletons. This material was acquired from a patient who underwent chemoradiotherapy. These receptors were collected from a human donor with HPV-associated anogenital cancer.

J is TRBJ2-5 and V is TRBV10-3; D remains unclear. CDR1 is ENHRY, CDR2 SYGVKD, per germline. The CDR3 is made up of 15 amino acids. The V gene lost 6 bases and the J gene lost 3 bases, with 17 bases spanning the gap. The CDR3 is CAISPLDKSEETQYF. The CDR3 region has the DNA TGTGCCATCAGCCCCCTTGACAAATCCGAAGAGACCCAGTACTTC.

The CDR3 loop is CASSRSPGSDTQYF. CDR3 DNA: TGTGCCAGCAGCCGATCGCCGGGTTCAGATACGCAGTATTTT. This chain links TRBV5-4 with TRBJ2-3; D unresolved. The CDR3 has 14 amino acids. V was shortened by 4 bases and J by 4 bases, with 13 bases between the two germline ends. Germline V gene data show CDR1 as SGHNT and CDR2 as YYREEE (reference sequence).

CDR3 in DNA: TGTGCCAGCAGTGAGGAGTTGGGCAATCAGCCCCAGCATTTT. Translation gives CASSEELGNQPQHF. V gene TRBV2 combines with J gene TRBJ1-5; D not certain. Trimming removed 3 bases at V and 2 bases at J, with 8 bases between. CDR1 is SNHLY and CDR2 is FYNNEI in the germline V gene. The CDR3 is 14 amino acids.

The genes are TRBV11-3 and TRBJ2-3; D not resolved. Trimming pared 7 bases from V and 2 bases from J, leaving 13 bases between. From germline, CDR1 is SGHNT and CDR2 YENEEA. The CDR3 has 14 residues. The CDR3 region has the DNA TGTGCCAGCACCACTACCCGAAACACAGATACGCAGTATTTT. This encodes CASTTTRNTDTQYF.

The CDR3 sequence: CASSIADSNSPLHF. CDR3 bases: TGTGCCAGTAGTATAGCAGACAGTAATTCACCCCTCCACTTT. This chain joins TRBV19 and TRBJ1-6; TRBD1 is a possible D gene (5 bases). Trimming stripped 1 base from V and 6 bases from J, with 7 bases between. Germline CDR1 is LNHDA and CDR2 is SQIVND (reference sequence). This CDR3 comprises 14 residues.

The chain links TRBV11-3 to TRBJ2-7; tentatively, D is TRBD1 or TRBD2 (7 bases each). V lost 0 bases, J lost 3 bases, and 12 bases lay in between. CDR1 is SGHNT and CDR2 is YENEEA in the germline V gene. There are 15 residues in the CDR3. For the CDR3, the DNA is TGTGCCAGCAGCTTAGATCCAGGGGGGGTCTACGAGCAGTACTTC. Its protein product is CASSLDPGGVYEQYF.

The chain carries TRBV2 and TRBJ1-5; D uncertain. Germline V CDR1 and CDR2: SNHLY, FYNNEI. The germline V and J ends were trimmed by 3 bases and 2 bases, with 8 bases remaining between them. The CDR3 extends over 14 amino acids. In DNA form, the CDR3 reads TGTGCCAGCAGTGAGGCCAAGCGCAATCAGCCCCAGCATTTT. Translating gives CASSEAKRNQPQHF. Supplemented by reference TRBV2 and TRBJ1-5, the full variable domain reads EPEVTQTPSHQVTQMGQEVILRCVPISNHLYFYWYRQILGQKVEFLVSFYNNEISEKSEIFDDQFSVERPDGSNFTLKIRSTKLEDSAMYFCASSEAKRNQPQHFGDGTRLSIL.

J is TRBJ1-2 and V is TRBV28; 7 bases map to TRBD1. The trim removed 5 bases at V and 0 bases at J, leaving 3 bases unmatched. CDR1 is MDHEN, CDR2 SYDVKM, per germline. The CDR3 runs to 14 residues. CDR3 protein: CASSEGTANYGYTF. The DNA for the CDR3 is TGTGCCAGCAGTGAAGGGACAGCTAACTATGGCTACACCTTC.

This clone has only a few counts. The chain recombines TRBV6-1 with TRBJ2-7; D gene ambiguous. In germline, CDR1 is MNHNS, CDR2 SASEGT. V was pared by 7 bases and J by 2 bases, with 15 bases between. This CDR3 is 14 amino acids long. The CDR3 is CASKMKGLPYEQYF. The CDR3 DNA reads TGTGCCAGCAAGATGAAGGGATTGCCCTACGAGCAGTACTTC.

Concerning this clone: One end of the junction fails to match germline, which may point to a read error. This rearrangement joins TRBV7-7 to TRBJ1-1, with 11 bases lining up with TRBD1. There are 16 residues in the CDR3. Germline assignment: CDR1 SSHAT and CDR2 FNYEAQ (reference sequence). The CDR3 nucleotides are TGTGCTAGCAGCCCTTATCCGGGACAGGGGGGCACTGAAGCTTTCTTT. Translating it yields CASSPYPGQGGTEAFF.

The genes are TRBV21-1 and TRBJ2-7; the table's D call, TRBD2, was not checked against the DNA. TRBV21-1 is classified as a pseudogene. The CDR3 has 14 amino acids. CDR3 nucleotides: TGTGCCAGCAGCACGCCGGGAGTACCCTACGAGCAGTACTTC. Its protein product is CASSTPGVPYEQYF.

The CDR3 loop is CASSQDTREYEQYF. The CDR3 DNA sequence: TGTGCCAGCAGCCAAGATACGCGGGAATACGAGCAGTACTTC. The rearrangement links TRBV4-2 to TRBJ2-7, with D possibly matching TRBD2 (6 bases). The CDR3 runs 14 residues. Trimming removed 0 bases at V and 4 bases at J, with 10 bases between. The germline V gene encodes CDR1 LGHNA and CDR2 YNFKEQ.